Listed below are T cell receptor beta chains from one sample, sequenced in a study of Ad26.COV2.S vaccination and SARS-CoV-2 variants. The assay was immunoSEQ multiplex PCR, and TCRdb's table has in-frame clones only and misses some. The sample lists around 380,000 clones; 70% to 90% were seen once. The sample consisted of peripheral blood, taken in a trial of Ad26.COV2.S vaccine versus placebo. Receptors originate from a person between 18 and 65 years old who received the Ad26.COV2.S COVID-19 vaccine or a placebo. Each CDR3 is given with its conserved first and last residue. A D gene is named only where the DNA matches it firmly. Clone size is stated in some rows and not others, as once, few, many or a class when expanded.

CDR3 DNA | CDR3 protein | V gene | clone size | J gene | D gene
TGTGCCAGCAGTTTAGGCGGACAGACGAAGGCTTTCTTT | CASSLGGQTKAFF | TRBV27 | NA | TRBJ1-1 | NA
TGCGCCAGCAAGCCTTCCCGGGCAGGGCGGTCACCCCTCCACTTT | CASKPSRAGRSPLHF | TRBV10-2 | NA | TRBJ1-6 | NA
TGCGCCAGCAGCACACAGGGGATGGGTTCACCCCTCCACTTT | CASSTQGMGSPLHF | TRBV5-1 | NA | TRBJ1-6 | TRBD1
TGTGCCAGCAGCTTAGAACCCAGCCGGAGGGAAGAAGCTTTCTTT | CASSLEPSRREEAFF | TRBV11-2 | NA | TRBJ1-1 | NA
TGTGCCAGCAGTGTAGCAGGTGACAACTACGAGCAGTACTTC | CASSVAGDNYEQYF | TRBV6-1 | NA | TRBJ2-7 | NA
TGTGCCAGCAGCCAAGATCTAACGGACTATGGCTACACCTTC | CASSQDLTDYGYTF | TRBV3-1/TRBV3-2 | NA | TRBJ1-2 | NA
TGTGCCAGCAGCCAAGATCTGGGACGAACTGAAGCTTTCTTT | CASSQDLGRTEAFF | TRBV3-1/TRBV3-2 | NA | TRBJ1-1 | NA
TGTGCCTGGAGTGCCATAGAAAAACTGTTTTTT | CAWSAIEKLFF | TRBV30 | NA | TRBJ1-4 | NA
TGTGCCAGCAGCTTGGCCGGGGGCCCCTACAATGAGCAGTTCTTC | CASSLAGGPYNEQFF | TRBV7-2 | once | TRBJ2-1 | NA
TGCGCCAGCAGCTTCGGACTAGCGGGGCTGCAAGAGACCCAGTACTTC | CASSFGLAGLQETQYF | TRBV5-1 | NA | TRBJ2-5 | TRBD2
TGTGCCAGCAGTAGCCGGAGCCCCCACAATGAGCAGTTCTTC | CASSSRSPHNEQFF | TRBV7-2 | NA | TRBJ2-1 | NA
TGTGCCAGTAGCCACCTCACTCCCGGACAGGGTTCCGTCCTGACTTTC | CASSHLTPGQGSVLTF | TRBV19 | NA | TRBJ2-6 | TRBD1